This T cell receptor beta chain appears in the sequencing data of a study of OX40 agonist ivuxolimab in advanced cancers. Study-wide points: The study observed clonal expansion of CD4+ and CD8+ blood T cells by week 6 at 0.1 to 3.0 mg/kg. Compared with others, partial responders at 0.1-3.0 mg/kg displayed clonal expansion among the lowest. CD8+ T cells averaged more expanded clones than CD4+. Researchers did not establish what antigens the expanded peripheral T cells target.

The method was immunoSEQ multiplex PCR; TCRdb's version includes in-frame clones alone and lacks a portion of them. The data show some 60,000 clones, approximately 83% seen once. This clone was detected only a few times. Its target is not known. Sequences were derived from CD4+ or CD8+ T cells sorted from blood, sampled in a trial of the OX40 agonist ivuxolimab. This TCR came from an adult with an advanced solid tumor such as melanoma, head and neck, liver or kidney cancer.

CDR3 loop: CATSRATGGLYNEQFF. Here the CDR3 DNA reads TGTGCCACCAGCAGAGCAACTGGGGGACTTTACAATGAGCAGTTCTTC. This rearrangement joins TRBV15 to TRBJ2-1; possibly TRBD2 for D (6 bases). The length of the CDR3 is 16 residues. The V end lost 1 base, the J end lost 4 bases, and 14 bases lay between the germline ends. CDR1 and CDR2 (germline): LNHNV, YYDKDF (reference sequence).